The 9 T cell receptor beta chains listed next were all sequenced from one sample in a study of blood T cell repertoires in COVID-19. Measured with immunoSEQ multiplex PCR; TCRdb has only the in-frame clones, and not every one. The data show 56,000 or so clones, approximately 80% seen once. Sequencing input: peripheral blood. Every receptor here comes from a woman in her seventies with acute or convalescent COVID-19.

The chain combines TRBV19 with TRBJ2-1; no clear D. The CDR3 covers 14 residues. The V gene lost 5 bases and the J gene lost 9 bases, with 17 bases spanning the gap. The V gene's germline CDR1 is LNHDA and CDR2 SQIVND (reference sequence). The CDR3: CASSPETGQFEQFF. The CDR3 DNA follows: TGTGCCAGTAGTCCCGAGACGGGTCAGTTTGAGCAGTTCTTC.

This chain joins TRBV5-4 and TRBJ2-2; D is uncertain. Trimming removed 7 bases at V and 1 base at J, with 8 bases between. CDR3 length equals 13 residues. Germline V gene data show CDR1 as SGHNT and CDR2 as YYREEE (reference sequence). The CDR3 loop is CASLSKNTGELFF. For the CDR3, the DNA is TGTGCCAGCCTAAGTAAGAACACCGGGGAGCTGTTTTTT.

The rearrangement links TRBV27 to TRBJ2-1; D is perhaps TRBD1 (6 bases). Germline loops: CDR1 MNHEY, CDR2 SMNVEV (reference sequence). CDR3 size: 13 residues. Trimming stripped 8 bases from V and 7 bases from J, with 15 bases between. This CDR3 is CASVDRWENEQFF. CDR3 DNA sequence: TGTGCCAGCGTCGACAGGTGGGAGAATGAGCAGTTCTTC.

The chain uses TRBV29-1 and TRBJ1-1, with D tentatively TRBD1 (5 bases). The CDR3 length is 12 residues. Germline V CDR1 and CDR2: SQVTM, ANQGSEA. Deletions cut 8 bases from V and 1 base from J, with 11 bases between. The CDR3 is CSSSRGNTEAFF. DNA of the CDR3: TGCAGCTCCAGTAGGGGGAACACTGAAGCTTTCTTT.

CDR3 protein: CASQGGTEAFF. CDR3 nucleotides: TGTGCCAGCCAGGGAGGCACTGAAGCTTTCTTT. The chain combines TRBV6-6 with TRBJ1-1; D is possibly TRBD1 (5 bases). V shed 8 bases and J shed 4 bases, with 8 bases lying between them. The V gene's germline CDR1 is MNHNY and CDR2 SVGAGI (reference sequence). The CDR3 is 11 amino acids.

The chain carries TRBV7-2 and TRBJ2-7, with TRBD1 matching 10 bases. Germline CDR1 reads SGHTA; CDR2 reads FQGNSA. J was trimmed by 6 bases and V by 1 base; bases with no gene match: 9. This CDR3 comprises 16 residues. Written as DNA, the CDR3 is TGTGCCAGCAGCTTAGAAGGGACAGGGGTTGTGCGCGAGCAGTACTTC. Translating it yields CASSLEGTGVVREQYF.

This clone was counted only a few times. The rearrangement links TRBV5-1 to TRBJ2-3, with TRBD2 identical over 8 bases. CDR1 SGHRS and CDR2 YFSETQ come from the germline V gene. The CDR3 has 16 amino acids. With V trimmed by 0 bases and J by 4 bases, 7 bases remained unmatched. CDR3 in amino acids: CASSLGLAGTADTQYF. The CDR3 DNA reads as TGCGCCAGCAGCTTGGGTTTAGCGGGGACGGCAGATACGCAGTATTTT.

The CDR3 DNA reads TGTGCCAGCACTACGGGACAAAACTATGGCTACACCTTC. It encodes CASTTGQNYGYTF. The rearrangement joins TRBV2 to TRBJ1-2; tentative D call: TRBD1 (6 bases). The V gene lost 7 bases and the J gene lost 2 bases, with 11 bases spanning the gap. CDR1 and CDR2 (germline): SNHLY, FYNNEI. The CDR3 consists of 13 residues.

The CDR3 loop is CASSFFRNTEAFF. The CDR3 DNA reads as TGTGCCAGCAGCTTTTTCCGGAACACTGAAGCTTTCTTT. The chain combines TRBV7-3 with TRBJ1-1; D gene unclear. CDR3 length: 13 residues. The germline gives CDR1 SGHTA, CDR2 FQGTGA. V lost 3 bases to trimming and J lost 1 base, with 6 bases between them. Together with reference TRBV7-3 and TRBJ1-1, the CDR3 gives the full variable domain: GAGVSQTPSNKVTEKGKYVELRCDPISGHTALYWYRQSLGQGPEFLIYFQGTGAADDSGLPNDRFFAVRPEGSVSTLKIQRTERGDSAVYLCASSFFRNTEAFFGQGTRLTVV.